This T cell receptor beta chain derives from a study of T cell repertoires in aging, cancer and after chemotherapy. Whole-study context: Repeat sampling of healthy donors over several months to years showed clear clonal overlap.

A mixed TRB-A/B primer pool amplified rearranged TRB by multiplex touch-down PCR. MiXCR was run by TCRdb on the multiplex PCR reads, yielding one entry per CDR3 protein. The top ten clones hold around 4.2% of a sample with about 6,200 distinct CDR3 sequences, roughly 29% of them seen once. Remarks on this clonotype: Antigen: not known.

Points from the study as a whole: Loss of evenness, beyond lost richness, contributed to age-related TCR diversity decline in cancer patients.

Peripheral blood genomic DNA, not sorted cells or RNA, was the template. What was sequenced was blood. The receptor was derived from a human donor in good health.

Written as DNA, the CDR3 is TGTGCTAGTGGTTTGGGGACTAGCGGGAGACCAGATACGCAGTATTTT. Translation gives CASGLGTSGRPDTQYF. The rearrangement links TRBV12-5 to TRBJ2-3; TRBD2 matches at 13 bases. The V segment lost 1 base and the J segment 4 bases; nucleotides outside the gene matches: 2. CDR1 is LGHNT and CDR2 is FRNRAP in the germline V gene. This CDR3 has 16 residues.